One and the same sample provided the 17 T cell receptor beta chains below, sequenced in a study of shared clonotypes between healthy human individuals (dated by TCRdb to the early 2020s). The receptor library was made with the immunoSEQ multiplex PCR assay. Drawn from immuneACCESS, this table holds only the in-frame rearrangements with V and J called that TCRdb kept. Clones are partly lost; checked studies trace under half to an unresolved V gene and leave the rest unexplained. In all, the sample holds 2 million to 2.5 million clones, and approximately 95% of those were seen once. The ten largest clonotypes hold approximately 0.13% of the sample. Sequencing was done on a sample of naive CD4+ T cells sorted from blood. The intended sense of this specimen's cell subset or site label: CD45RA+ positively selected. The receptors derive from a man younger than 30 in good health.

The chain links TRBV6-5 to TRBJ2-5, with 7 positions matching TRBD1. This CDR3 spans 13 amino acids. V lost 3 bases to trimming and J lost 3 bases; unmatched junction nucleotides: 1. Germline V CDR1 and CDR2: MNHEY, SVGAGI. The CDR3 coding sequence is TGTGCCAGCAGTTATGACAGGGAAGAGACCCAGTACTTC. This gives the protein CASSYDREETQYF.

In its sample, this clone was seen once. This chain connects TRBV5-1 to TRBJ2-3; TRBD2 matches 14 bases. J lost 6 bases, V lost 0 bases, and 9 bases had no gene match. Germline CDR1 SGHRS, CDR2 YFSETQ. CDR3 length equals 18 residues. Here the CDR3 DNA reads TGCGCCAGCAGCTTGGGAGGGACTAGCGGGGGCCCCGGGGATACGCAGTATTTT. This codes for CASSLGGTSGGPGDTQYF.

The chain uses TRBV7-2 and TRBJ2-5; maybe TRBD1 (5 bases). This CDR3 comprises 15 residues. Trimming pared 2 bases from V and 4 bases from J, leaving 14 bases between. CDR1 is SGHTA, CDR2 FQGNSA, per germline. The CDR3 protein is CASSLLGAGRETQYF. CDR3 sequence (DNA): TGTGCCAGCAGCTTACTAGGGGCTGGTCGAGAGACCCAGTACTTC.

The rearrangement joins TRBV30 to TRBJ2-7, with D possibly matching TRBD1 (5 bases). The CDR3 is 12 amino acids. Germline lookup yields CDR1 GTSNPN and CDR2 SVGIG (reference sequence). Trimming left V 2 bases short and J 5 bases short, with 10 bases between. The CDR3 is CAWSLQGNEQYF. Here the CDR3 DNA reads TGTGCCTGGAGTCTTCAGGGCAACGAGCAGTACTTC.

The chain recombines TRBV7-9 with TRBJ2-3; perhaps D is TRBD1 or TRBD2 (5 bases each). V was clipped by 5 bases and J by 3 bases, with 9 bases between them. CDR3 length: 13 residues. CDR1 is SEHNR and CDR2 is FQNEAQ in the germline V gene (reference sequence). CDR3 nucleotides: TGTGCCAGCAGCCGGGGCAAAACAGATACGCAGTATTTT. Protein: CASSRGKTDTQYF.

The gene calls are TRBV18 and TRBJ2-7; tentatively, D is TRBD1 (6 bases). Trimming stripped 3 bases from V and 3 bases from J, with 12 bases between. Germline values: CDR1 KGHSH, CDR2 LQKENI. CDR3 length: 14 residues. CDR3 sequence: CASSPRTVSYEQYF. The CDR3 DNA sequence: TGTGCCAGCTCACCGAGGACAGTTAGCTACGAGCAGTACTTC. The whole variable domain, remainder taken from reference TRBV18 and TRBJ2-7, is NAGVMQNPRHLVRRRGQEARLRCSPMKGHSHVYWYRQLPEEGLKFMVYLQKENIIDESGMPKERFSAEFPKEGPSILRIQQVVRGDSAAYFCASSPRTVSYEQYFGPGTRLTVT.

This sequence joins TRBV29-1 and TRBJ2-3; 10 bases line up with TRBD2. The length of the CDR3 is 15 residues. The ends lost 6 bases at V and 0 bases at J; junction bases unmatched: 6. Germline CDR1 is SQVTM and CDR2 is ANQGSEA. The CDR3 sequence is CSVERGGTSTDTQYF. In nucleotides, the CDR3 is TGCAGCGTGGAGCGGGGGGGGACCAGCACAGATACGCAGTATTTT.

This clone was observed a single time. The chain carries TRBV5-1 and TRBJ2-7, with D possibly matching TRBD1 (7 bases). This CDR3 spans 16 amino acids. Germline lookup yields CDR1 SGHRS and CDR2 YFSETQ. Trimming left V 4 bases short and J 4 bases short, with 21 bases between. The DNA for the CDR3 is TGCGCCAGCAGCCGCAGGAGACAGGGACTCGGGTACGAGCAGTACTTC. Its protein product is CASSRRRQGLGYEQYF.

The V gene is TRBV6-6, the J gene TRBJ2-1; 8 nucleotides line up with TRBD2. In germline, CDR1 is MNHNY, CDR2 SVGAGI (reference sequence). This CDR3 comprises 16 residues. With V trimmed by 6 bases and J by 4 bases, 11 bases remained unmatched. The CDR3 coding sequence is TGTGCCAGCAGCCCCCGGGGTAGCGGGATATACAATGAGCAGTTCTTC. As protein: CASSPRGSGIYNEQFF.

Written as DNA, the CDR3 is TGTGCCAGCAGCTTGAAAAACTTCGTCCAGCCCCAGCATTTT. Translation gives CASSLKNFVQPQHF. The chain employs TRBV5-8 and TRBJ1-5; no clear D gene. CDR3 length: 14 amino acids. The V and J ends lost 1 base and 7 bases respectively, with 12 bases between them. The germline V gene encodes CDR1 SGHTS and CDR2 YDEGEE.

The chain couples TRBV5-6 to TRBJ2-7; D may be TRBD1 (7 bases). The V end was cut by 1 base, the J end by 0 bases, with 14 bases between. Germline CDR1 is SGHDT and CDR2 is YYEEEE. The CDR3 contains 16 residues. CDR3 nucleotide sequence: TGTGCCAGCAGCTTGCGGGCCAGGGGGGCCTCCTACGAGCAGTACTTC. Amino acids: CASSLRARGASYEQYF.

V is TRBV30 and J is TRBJ2-7; D might be TRBD1 or TRBD2, each matching 6 bases. The CDR3 spans 15 residues. CDR1 is GTSNPN and CDR2 is SVGIG in the germline V gene (reference sequence). V lost 3 bases and J 3 bases, leaving 18 bases between the germline ends. CDR3 sequence (DNA): TGTGCCTGGAGAGTGAAGGGGGGACTGAGCTACGAGCAGTACTTC. Its protein is CAWRVKGGLSYEQYF.

CDR3 loop: CASSQPRSSGNTIYF. The CDR3 DNA sequence: TGCGCCAGCAGCCAACCGAGGAGCTCTGGAAACACCATATATTTT. The chain employs TRBV4-1 and TRBJ1-3, with D unresolved. This CDR3 has 15 amino acids. Trimming removed 2 bases from V and 0 bases from J, with 8 bases in between. The germline V gene encodes CDR1 MGHRA and CDR2 YSYEKL.

The chain uses TRBV18 and TRBJ1-2, with 7 nucleotides matching TRBD1. The ends lost 2 bases at V and 2 bases at J; junction bases unmatched: 8. Looked up from germline, CDR1 is KGHSH and CDR2 is LQKENI. The CDR3 sequence is 16 residues long. For the CDR3, the DNA is TGTGCCAGCTCACCAATTGCCGGGACAGCGAACTATGGCTACACCTTC. This translates into CASSPIAGTANYGYTF.

The chain recombines TRBV27 with TRBJ1-2, with D possibly matching TRBD1 (5 bases). CDR1 and CDR2 (germline): MNHEY, SMNVEV (reference sequence). The V and J ends lost 5 bases and 5 bases respectively, with 12 bases between them. The CDR3 sequence is 13 residues long. Here the CDR3 DNA reads TGTGCCAGCAGTCGGGGGGGAGGGTATGGCTACACCTTC. Its translation: CASSRGGGYGYTF.

The chain combines TRBV30 with TRBJ1-2, with unresolved D. Trimming removed 3 bases at V and 5 bases at J, with 10 bases between. The germline CDR1 and CDR2 sequences are GTSNPN and SVGIG (reference sequence). The CDR3 sequence is 12 residues long. The CDR3 spells CAWSALGYGYTF. CDR3 in DNA: TGTGCCTGGAGCGCCCTTGGTTATGGCTACACCTTC. Full variable domain (rest looked up from reference TRBV30 and TRBJ1-2): SQTIHQWPATLVQPVGSPLSLECTVEGTSNPNLYWYRQAAGRGLQLLFYSVGIGQISSEVPQNLSASRPQDRQFILSSKKLLLSDSGFYLCAWSALGYGYTFGSGTRLTVV.

The rearrangement joins TRBV6-5 to TRBJ1-3; D is undetermined. Germline V gene sequence: CDR1 MNHEY, CDR2 SVGAGI. CDR3 length: 15 amino acids. Trimming stripped 2 bases from V and 0 bases from J, with 8 bases between. The CDR3 region has the DNA TGTGCCAGCAGTTACGGGGAGAACTCTGGAAACACCATATATTTT. Amino acids: CASSYGENSGNTIYF.